This T cell receptor (beta chain) was obtained from a study of T cell responses to AZD1222 COVID-19 vaccine. Assay: immunoSEQ multiplex PCR; the TCRdb copy retains only in-frame clones and omits some. The data hold more than 150,000 clones, with 88% observed a single time. With regard to this clone: The antigen remains undetermined.

With 1 base removed from V and 5 bases from J, the gap between germline ends came to 18 bases. CDR1 is SGHDT, CDR2 YYEEEE, per germline. The CDR3 length is 16 residues. Findings and limits, study-wide: Of spike-specific TCRs, nearly half reportedly target regions left unmutated in variants.

The rearrangement links TRBV5-6 to TRBJ1-1; D uncertain. The sequencing used peripheral blood, collected after recovery from COVID-19. This clonotype was obtained from an adult who had recovered from COVID-19. CDR3 amino acids: CASSLRSATPKTEAFF. CDR3 DNA sequence: TGTGCCAGCAGCTTGAGATCGGCGACACCCAAGACTGAAGCTTTCTTT.